This TCR beta chain was documented in a study of blood T cell repertoires in COVID-19. Turning to the study itself: Acute and convalescent COVID-19 samples came from the United States, Italy and Spain.

Clones were read by immunoSEQ multiplex PCR, and TCRdb kept only the in-frame ones, dropping some. Of approximately 280,000 clones listed, 89% are singletons. Germline-derived CDR1 and CDR2 are SGHAT and FQNNGV. The CDR3 runs to 13 residues. The V gene end was trimmed by 8 bases and the J gene end by 2 bases; junction bases not matched to a gene: 5. This clone is a singleton in its sample. V usage is TRBV11-2 and J usage is TRBJ2-5; 7 bases are shared with TRBD2. Input material: peripheral blood. The sequence derives from a man aged 50-60 years with acute or convalescent COVID-19. CDR3 residues: CASSGGLQETQYF. The CDR3 bases are TGTGCCAGCTCCGGGGGACTACAAGAGACCCAGTACTTC. The whole variable domain, filled in from reference TRBV11-2 and TRBJ2-5, reads EAGVAQSPRYKIIEKRQSVAFWCNPISGHATLYWYQQILGQGPKLLIQFQNNGVVDDSQLPKDRFSAERLKGVDSTLKIQPAKLEDSAVYLCASSGGLQETQYFGPGTRLLVL.